This entry concerns a single TCR beta chain. These data are taken from a study of T cell changes during pregnancy in multiple sclerosis. Some clones are missing from TCRdb's copy, which holds only in-frame ones; the method was immunoSEQ multiplex PCR. The data show 85,000 to 100,000 clones, roughly 92% seen once. The CDR3 length is 14 residues. Germline-derived CDR1 and CDR2 are SGHNT and YYREEE (reference sequence). V was trimmed by 0 bases and J by 5 bases, leaving 11 bases between them. The clonotype was recovered from a female donor with multiple sclerosis, enrolled in a pregnancy study. The V call is TRBV5-4, the J call TRBJ2-5; perhaps TRBD2 as D (5 bases). The source material was peripheral blood, sampled after pregnancy. The CDR3 reads CASSLVASWETQYF. For the CDR3, the DNA is TGTGCCAGCAGCTTGGTGGCTAGCTGGGAGACCCAGTACTTC.